The rows below give T cell receptor beta chains drawn from one sample of a study of T cells in localized non-small cell lung cancer. The assay was immunoSEQ multiplex PCR, and TCRdb's table has in-frame clones only and misses some. The sample has 30,000 to 45,000 clones; approximately 90% are singletons. Sample: peripheral blood, taken before any cancer treatment. Receptors were obtained from a female donor of 60 years or more with stage I lung adenocarcinoma. The CDR3 runs from the conserved cysteine through the conserved F or W. A D gene is named only where the DNA matches it firmly. Only some rows state a clone size, as once, few, many or a class for expanded clones.

V gene	D gene	clone size	J gene	CDR3 DNA	CDR3 protein
TRBV6-5	TRBD2	once	TRBJ2-5	TGTGCCAGCAGTTACGGGACTAGCGGGGGGGCCCAGTACTTC	CASSYGTSGGAQYF
TRBV5-1	NA	NA	TRBJ2-5	TGCGCCAGCAGCTTGCCGGTGGGGGAAGAGACCCAGTACTTC	CASSLPVGEETQYF
TRBV5-1	NA	once	TRBJ2-7	TGCGCCAGCAGCCCCTGGCGGACCCTCAGGGACTACGAGCAGTACTTC	CASSPWRTLRDYEQYF
TRBV5-1	TRBD1	NA	TRBJ1-1	TGCGCCAGCAGCCCCAGACAGGGGTTGAACACTGAAGCTTTCTTT	CASSPRQGLNTEAFF
TRBV5-1	NA	NA	TRBJ2-7	TGCGCCAGCAGCTTGGCCTGGAACGAGCAGTACTTC	CASSLAWNEQYF
TRBV5-1	TRBD1	NA	TRBJ1-2	TGCGCCAGCAGCGAATCCGGACAGGGAAACTATGGCTACACCTTC	CASSESGQGNYGYTF
TRBV6-1	NA	NA	TRBJ2-1	TGTGCCAGCAGGCCCCGGGGCTACAATGAGCAGTTCTTC	CASRPRGYNEQFF
TRBV10-3	TRBD1	NA	TRBJ2-1	TGTGCCATCAAGACAGGGGGCTCCTACAATGAGCAGTTCTTC	CAIKTGGSYNEQFF
TRBV5-5	NA	NA	TRBJ1-2	TGTGCCAGCAGCCCCCGGTTCACCTATGGCTACACCTTC	CASSPRFTYGYTF
TRBV6-6	NA	NA	TRBJ1-3	TGTGCCAGCACCAGCCGGGCCTCTGGAAACACCATATATTTT	CASTSRASGNTIYF
TRBV28	NA	once	TRBJ1-1	TGTGCCAGCAGTTTTCCGACTGAAGCTTTCTTT	CASSFPTEAFF
TRBV5-6	NA	NA	TRBJ2-3	TGTGCCAGCAGCTTGGCGGTTTGGACAGATACGCAGTATTTT	CASSLAVWTDTQYF
TRBV27	NA	NA	TRBJ1-1	TGTGCCAGCAGTTTATACGGATACATGAACACTGAAGCTTTCTTT	CASSLYGYMNTEAFF
TRBV2	NA	NA	TRBJ2-7	TGTGCCAGCAGTGTACAGGGTGGCTACGAGCAGTACTTC	CASSVQGGYEQYF
TRBV11-2	TRBD1	NA	TRBJ1-2	TGTGCCAGCAGCTTGGACAGGGGGGTAGAAGGCTACACCTTC	CASSLDRGVEGYTF
TRBV18	NA	NA	TRBJ1-1	TGTGCCAGCTCACCACTAGCACAAATGAACACTGAAGCTTTCTTT	CASSPLAQMNTEAFF
TRBV5-4	TRBD2	NA	TRBJ2-1	TGTGCCAGCAGCCCACGACTAGCGGGGGACAATGAGCAGTTCTTC	CASSPRLAGDNEQFF
TRBV28	NA	once	TRBJ1-4	TGTGCCAGCAGATTAGAGGGGCACGGTAATGAAAAACTGTTTTTT	CASRLEGHGNEKLFF
TRBV6-4	TRBD1	once	TRBJ2-5	TGTGCCAGCAGAGACAGGGACCCACGGGAGACCCAGTACTTC	CASRDRDPRETQYF
TRBV9	NA	NA	TRBJ1-1	TGTGCCAGCAGCGGGGGTTACAGGAACACTGAAGCTTTCTTT	CASSGGYRNTEAFF
TRBV19	NA	NA	TRBJ1-1	TGTGCCAGTAGTATAGGACAGGAGACCACTGAAGCTTTCTTT	CASSIGQETTEAFF
TRBV5-1	TRBD1	NA	TRBJ2-2	TGCGCCAGCAGCTTGGTACAGGGGGCGCCCGGGGAGCTGTTTTTT	CASSLVQGAPGELFF
TRBV6-4	NA	NA	TRBJ2-3	TGTGCCAGCAGTGGGGACAGCACAGATACGCAGTATTTT	CASSGDSTDTQYF
TRBV12-5	NA	NA	TRBJ1-1	TGTGCTAGTGGTTTGGCACGGCAGCGGGGGAACACTGAAGCTTTCTTT	CASGLARQRGNTEAFF
TRBV4-1	NA	NA	TRBJ1-3	TGCGCCAGCAGCCAAGAAGGGGTAATGTCTGGAAACACCATATATTTT	CASSQEGVMSGNTIYF
TRBV4-1	NA	NA	TRBJ2-7	TGCGCCAGCAGCGGGACCGAAGCCTACGAGCAGTACTTC	CASSGTEAYEQYF
TRBV20-1	NA	NA	TRBJ1-1	TGCAGTGCTAGACTGAACACTGAAGCTTTCTTT	CSARLNTEAFF
TRBV5-6	TRBD1	NA	TRBJ2-1	TGTGCCAGCAGCTTGCCCCAGGGGGCGAGTAAACTCAATGAGCAGTTCTTC	CASSLPQGASKLNEQFF
TRBV7-3	NA	NA	TRBJ1-1	TGTGCCAGCAGCTTAGGGGCAGGGACTGAAGCTTTCTTT	CASSLGAGTEAFF
TRBV7-9	NA	NA	TRBJ1-5	TGTGCCAGCAGCCAGAGGTCAGACCAATTTAGCAATCAGCCCCAGCATTTT	CASSQRSDQFSNQPQHF
TRBV6-4	NA	few	TRBJ2-4	TGTGCCAGCAGTTCCCGGGACGATAACATTCAGTACTTC	CASSSRDDNIQYF
TRBV7-8	TRBD1	NA	TRBJ1-2	TGTGCCAGCAGCTTATCTGGACAGGGGTTGGGTGGCTACACCTTC	CASSLSGQGLGGYTF
TRBV19	TRBD2	NA	TRBJ2-3	TGTGCCAGTAGGTTTAGCGGGGTTTCAGATACGCAGTATTTT	CASRFSGVSDTQYF
TRBV4-1	NA	NA	TRBJ1-2	TGCGCCAGCAGCCAAGAAATAGGACCGAGGAGCTACACCTTC	CASSQEIGPRSYTF
TRBV5-1	TRBD2	NA	TRBJ2-7	TGCGCCAGCAGCTTGGTACGGCGGGGGACCTACGAGCAGTACTTC	CASSLVRRGTYEQYF
TRBV7-3	NA	NA	TRBJ2-1	TGTGCCAGCAGCTCCCGGAGGGCATCCTCCTACAATGAGCAGTTCTTC	CASSSRRASSYNEQFF
TRBV28	NA	NA	TRBJ1-6	TGTGCCAGCAGTTTAGCCCACAACGTGGAGTTCCTCCACTTT	CASSLAHNVEFLHF
TRBV7-9	TRBD1	few	TRBJ2-2	TGTGCCAGCAGCCCGGACAGGGGCACTAACACCGAGGAGCTGTTTTTT	CASSPDRGTNTEELFF